This T cell receptor beta chain was sequenced for a study of Ad26.COV2.S vaccination and SARS-CoV-2 variants. Whole-study results and caveats: While placebo recipients had lower spike-specific TCR breadth, vaccine recipients had more. Vaccine and placebo groups showed comparable non-spike TCR breadth.

Stated treatment: 19 received Ad26.COV2.S at low or high dose, single or two shots; several received placebo; per-sample allocation not given. On day 63 after the first injection, vaccine and placebo recipients gave samples. A Boston donor was an adult aged 18-55 years. What was given as vaccine was an Ad26 vector encoding Wuhan-strain SARS-CoV-2 spike. Data came from immunoSEQ multiplex PCR; TCRdb stores just in-frame clones and leaves some out. The sample shows 300,000 to 350,000 clones, 86% of them seen only once. The CDR3 covers 11 residues. Germline V gives CDR1 GTSNPN, CDR2 SVGIG (reference sequence). The germline V and J ends were trimmed by 3 bases and 5 bases, with 7 bases remaining between them. This clone was detected only once. Its specificity is unknown.

The sequence came from a person aged 18-60 years who received the Ad26.COV2.S COVID-19 vaccine or a placebo. Sequenced here: peripheral blood, sampled in a trial of Ad26.COV2.S vaccine versus placebo. This rearrangement joins TRBV30 to TRBJ1-2, with D unresolved. The CDR3 region is CAWRIGYGYTF. As DNA, the CDR3 is TGTGCCTGGAGGATCGGTTATGGCTACACCTTC.